The 5 T cell receptor beta chains in this list originate from one sample, sequenced in a study of shared clonotypes between healthy human individuals. Sequencing used immunoSEQ multiplex PCR; TCRdb keeps in-frame clones, though not all of them. The data show about 2.4 million clones, 93% seen once. Input material: naive CD4+ T cells from PBMCs. The subset: CD45RA+ positively selected. These receptors came from a man younger than 35 in good health. Some clones in this sample may be carry-over from other donors' samples.

This chain uses TRBV27 with TRBJ2-7; 8 bases agree with TRBD1. The CDR3 consists of 14 residues. J was trimmed by 4 bases and V by 4 bases; bases with no gene match: 6. CDR1 is MNHEY, CDR2 SMNVEV, per germline (reference sequence). CDR3 bases: TGTGCCAGCAGTTCGGCAGGGGGCCTTTACGAGCAGTACTTC. This gives the protein CASSSAGGLYEQYF.

The chain is built from TRBV27 and TRBJ1-5; TRBD1 is a possible D gene (5 bases). CDR1 and CDR2 from the germline V gene are MNHEY and SMNVEV (reference sequence). V was shortened by 6 bases and J by 7 bases, with 13 bases between the two germline ends. CDR3 length: 13 amino acids. In DNA, the CDR3 is TGTGCCAGCAGACTTCTCAGGGACCAGCCCCAGCATTTT. Translating it yields CASRLLRDQPQHF.

V and J are TRBV5-6 and TRBJ2-1; 14 nucleotides agree with TRBD2. The CDR3 totals 16 residues. Germline V lookup: CDR1 SGHDT, CDR2 YYEEEE. J lost 9 bases, V lost 3 bases, and 8 bases had no gene match. Here the CDR3 reads CASSSGGTSGSGEQFF. The CDR3, as DNA: TGTGCCAGCAGCTCCGGCGGGACTAGCGGGAGTGGTGAGCAGTTCTTC.

The V gene is TRBV5-1, the J gene TRBJ2-1; TRBD2 is a possible D gene (5 bases). CDR3 length equals 12 residues. The V end was cut by 5 bases, the J end by 9 bases, with 12 bases between. Germline V gives CDR1 SGHRS, CDR2 YFSETQ. CDR3 coding DNA: TGCGCCAGCAGACTAGAGAATGGTGAGCAGTTCTTC. This sequence encodes CASRLENGEQFF. Using reference TRBV5-1 and TRBJ2-1 for the parts outside the CDR3, the full variable domain is KAGVTQTPRYLIKTRGQQVTLSCSPISGHRSVSWYQQTPGQGLQFLFEYFSETQRNKGNFPGRFSGRQFSNSRSEMNVSTLELGDSALYLCASRLENGEQFFGPGTRLTVL.

Points on this clone: The identical CDR3 is also encoded by other nucleotide sequences in the sample. The V gene is TRBV5-4, the J gene TRBJ1-1; no firm D call. The CDR3 contains 12 residues. The V end was cut by 4 bases, the J end by 1 base, with 5 bases between. Looked up from germline, CDR1 is SGHNT and CDR2 is YYREEE (reference sequence). The DNA of the CDR3 is TGTGCCAGCAGCCGGGGGAACACTGAAGCTTTCTTT. Translation: CASSRGNTEAFF.